This T cell receptor (beta chain) comes out of a study of human T cells and chemical hapten exposure. Whole-study context: Patients were given diphenylcyclopropenone on the scalp weekly across the roughly 25-week study.

This clonotype was counted ten times or more. Trimming took 0 bases from V and 7 from J, leaving 17 bases between them. The CDR3 is made up of 16 amino acids. Germline V gives CDR1 SGDLS, CDR2 YYNGEE. Stated time point: pre-sensitization, week 0. The treatment is: therapeutic diphenylcyclopropenone sensitization with weekly scalp DPC. As the library was built, unique molecular identifiers were attached to individual cDNA molecules. TCRdb passed the RACE reads through MiXCR, listing each CDR3 protein once. The table has around 330,000 distinct CDR3 sequences, around 5.5% seen once. The V gene is TRBV9, the J gene TRBJ2-1; possible D gene TRBD2, 6 bases. This TCR derives from a woman aged 18-30 years with alopecia areata. Some clones in this sample may be carry-over from other donors' samples. The sequencing used whole blood, collected in connection with sensitization to the hapten diphenylcyclopropenone (DPC). DNA for the CDR3: TGTGCCAGCAGCGTAGCTGGGCCGGGGGTGGATAATGAGCAGTTCTTC. Translation: CASSVAGPGVDNEQFF.